What follows are 2 T cell receptor beta chains derived from one specimen sequenced in a study of cytomegalovirus exposure and HLA in healthy donors. A multiplex PCR was run with 60 Vbeta primers and 13 Jbeta primers. Using immunoSEQ multiplex PCR, the repertoire was profiled, and TCRdb retains in-frame clones only, with some absent. The sample contains about 130,000 clones, about 74% of which appear only once. The sequencing input was PBMCs. The source of these receptors is a woman between 45 and 60 years old in good health and CMV-seropositive.

Notes on this clone: Other DNA sequences within the sample encode an identical CDR3. This sequence joins TRBV18 and TRBJ2-5; D call uncertain. The germline V gene has CDR1 KGHSH and CDR2 LQKENI. This CDR3 is built from 13 residues. V was clipped by 4 bases and J by 5 bases, with 11 bases between them. CDR3 in DNA: TGTGCCAGCTCACAGTCGTCCGGGGAGACCCAGTACTTC. Protein sequence: CASSQSSGETQYF.

This chain joins TRBV27 and TRBJ2-1; 8 bases are shared with TRBD1. This CDR3 has 16 residues. J lost 3 bases, V lost 2 bases, and 6 bases had no gene match. Germline CDR1 is MNHEY and CDR2 is SMNVEV (reference sequence). The CDR3 nucleotides read TGTGCCAGCAGTTTACCCGGACAGGGAAGCTACAATGAGCAGTTCTTC. This codes for CASSLPGQGSYNEQFF.